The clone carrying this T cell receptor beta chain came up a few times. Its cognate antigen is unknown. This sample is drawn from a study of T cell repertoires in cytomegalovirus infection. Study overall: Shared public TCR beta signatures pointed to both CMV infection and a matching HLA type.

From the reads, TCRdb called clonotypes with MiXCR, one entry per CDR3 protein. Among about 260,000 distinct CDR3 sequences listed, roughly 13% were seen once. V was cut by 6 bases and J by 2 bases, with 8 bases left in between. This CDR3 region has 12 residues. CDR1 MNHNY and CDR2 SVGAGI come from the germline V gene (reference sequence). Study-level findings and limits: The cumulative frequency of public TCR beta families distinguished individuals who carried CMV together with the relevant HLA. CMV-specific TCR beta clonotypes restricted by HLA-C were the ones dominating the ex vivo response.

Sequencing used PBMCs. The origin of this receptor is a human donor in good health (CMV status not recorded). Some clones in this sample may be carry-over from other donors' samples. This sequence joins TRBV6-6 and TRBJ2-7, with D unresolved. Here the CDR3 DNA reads TGTGCCAGCAGCCCTGGGGCCTACGAGCAGTACTTC. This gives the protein CASSPGAYEQYF.